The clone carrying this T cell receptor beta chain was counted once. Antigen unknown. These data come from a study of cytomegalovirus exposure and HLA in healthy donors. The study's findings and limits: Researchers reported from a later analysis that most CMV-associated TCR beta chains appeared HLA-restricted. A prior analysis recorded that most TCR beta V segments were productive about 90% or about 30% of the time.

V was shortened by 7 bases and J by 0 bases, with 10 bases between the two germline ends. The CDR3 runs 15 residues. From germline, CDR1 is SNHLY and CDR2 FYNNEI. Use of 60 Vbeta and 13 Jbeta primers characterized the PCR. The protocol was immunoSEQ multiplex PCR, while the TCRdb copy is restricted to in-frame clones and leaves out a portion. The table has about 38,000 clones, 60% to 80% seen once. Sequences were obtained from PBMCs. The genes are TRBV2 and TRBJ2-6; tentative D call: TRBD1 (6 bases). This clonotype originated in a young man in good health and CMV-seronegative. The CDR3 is CASTLQGSGANVLTF. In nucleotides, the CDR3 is TGTGCCAGCACCTTACAGGGCTCTGGGGCCAACGTCCTGACTTTC.